This T cell receptor (beta chain) was observed in a study of naive and memory T cell subsets. The SP2 primer and nested alpha and beta constant region primers amplified ligated cDNA in four rounds. Alpha and beta constant region primers primed reverse transcription for blood and skin samples. MiXCR, applied by TCRdb to the 5' RACE reads, yields one record per CDR3 protein. This table has 55,000 to 70,000 distinct CDR3 sequences, around 7.7% appearing once. Trimming took off 6 bases at V and 8 bases at J, with 13 bases between the two ends. This CDR3 region has 12 residues. An oligonucleotide containing a UMI was ligated to the 3' end of TCR cDNA. Adult healthy volunteers gave 2.5 ml peripheral blood for whole-blood RNA. This clonotype was counted ten times or more.

This clonotype was obtained from a male donor in good health. V usage is TRBV12-3 or TRBV12-4 and J usage is TRBJ1-2, with a tentative D call TRBD1 (5 bases). The CDR3 DNA is TGTGCCAGCAGGGGGGGAGCTGGGGGCTACACCTTC. Translating gives CASRGGAGGYTF.